A selection of T cell receptor beta chains follows, all from one sample in a study of OX40 agonist ivuxolimab in advanced cancers. The protocol was immunoSEQ multiplex PCR, while the TCRdb copy is restricted to in-frame clones and leaves out a portion. This sample has roughly 75,000 clones; 80% to 90% occur once, and the top ten carry under 3.5%. The source material was CD4+ or CD8+ T cells sorted from blood, sampled in a trial of the OX40 agonist ivuxolimab. These receptors were taken from an adult with an advanced solid tumor such as melanoma, head and neck, liver or kidney cancer. CDR3s include the opening cysteine and the closing phenylalanine or tryptophan. A D gene is named only where the DNA matches it firmly. Clone size is given for some rows only: seen once, a few or many times, or a class if the clone is expanded.

d_call: NA; j_call: TRBJ2-1; v_call: TRBV7-3; clone_size: NA; cdr3_aa: CASSPKGTYNEQFF; cdr3_nt: TGTGCCAGCAGCCCCAAGGGGACCTACAATGAGCAGTTCTTC
d_call: TRBD1; j_call: TRBJ2-5; v_call: TRBV10-1; clone_size: NA; cdr3_aa: CASSQGVRETQYF; cdr3_nt: TGCGCCAGCAGCCAGGGGGTCCGGGAGACCCAGTACTTC
d_call: NA; j_call: TRBJ2-7; v_call: TRBV7-9; clone_size: few; cdr3_aa: CASSFQSTLEQYF; cdr3_nt: TGTGCCAGCAGCTTCCAATCAACCCTAGAGCAGTACTTC
d_call: NA; j_call: TRBJ2-2; v_call: TRBV5-4; clone_size: NA; cdr3_aa: CASSPRDRLTGELFF; cdr3_nt: TGTGCCAGCAGTCCACGGGACCGCCTCACCGGGGAGCTGTTTTTT
d_call: NA; j_call: TRBJ1-5; v_call: TRBV23-1; clone_size: NA; cdr3_aa: CASSQPRPNPYQPQHF; cdr3_nt: TGCGCCAGCAGTCAACCTAGACCGAACCCGTATCAGCCCCAGCATTTT
d_call: NA; j_call: TRBJ2-3; v_call: TRBV6-1; clone_size: NA; cdr3_aa: CATAGVTDTQYF; cdr3_nt: TGTGCCACCGCCGGGGTGACAGATACGCAGTATTTT
d_call: NA; j_call: TRBJ2-7; v_call: TRBV6-1; clone_size: once; cdr3_aa: CASSEQSGVSEQYF; cdr3_nt: TGTGCCAGCAGTGAGCAATCAGGGGTCAGCGAGCAGTACTTC
d_call: TRBD1; j_call: TRBJ2-7; v_call: TRBV28; clone_size: NA; cdr3_aa: CASSNPAGTGVGEQYF; cdr3_nt: TGTGCCAGCAGTAACCCGGCCGGGACAGGGGTTGGCGAGCAGTACTTC
d_call: NA; j_call: TRBJ1-1; v_call: TRBV5-1; clone_size: NA; cdr3_aa: CASSPNPTGNTEAFF; cdr3_nt: TGCGCCAGCAGCCCAAATCCGACAGGGAACACTGAAGCTTTCTTT
d_call: NA; j_call: TRBJ1-1; v_call: TRBV28; clone_size: NA; cdr3_aa: CASPGRSPPDAEAFF; cdr3_nt: TGTGCCAGCCCGGGAAGAAGTCCCCCGGACGCTGAAGCTTTCTTT
d_call: TRBD1; j_call: TRBJ2-7; v_call: TRBV6-1; clone_size: NA; cdr3_aa: CASSVGTGAAYEQYF; cdr3_nt: TGTGCCAGCAGTGTCGGGACAGGGGCGGCCTACGAGCAGTACTTC
d_call: TRBD1; j_call: TRBJ2-1; v_call: TRBV7-2; clone_size: NA; cdr3_aa: CASSRDRTPSPLF; cdr3_nt: TGTGCCAGCAGCCGGGACAGAACCCCTTCGCCTCTCTTC
d_call: NA; j_call: TRBJ1-1; v_call: TRBV7-9; clone_size: NA; cdr3_aa: CASSSRFMSANTEAFF; cdr3_nt: TGTGCCAGCAGCTCAAGATTCATGAGCGCGAACACTGAAGCTTTCTTT
d_call: NA; j_call: TRBJ2-3; v_call: TRBV28; clone_size: once; cdr3_aa: CASSGLAEPSRTDTQYF; cdr3_nt: TGTGCCAGCAGCGGACTTGCGGAACCCTCTCGCACAGATACGCAGTATTTT
d_call: TRBD2; j_call: TRBJ2-7; v_call: TRBV11-3; clone_size: NA; cdr3_aa: CASSLRGTSGDEQYF; cdr3_nt: TGTGCCAGCAGCTTACGGGGGACTAGCGGGGACGAGCAGTACTTC
d_call: NA; j_call: TRBJ2-7; v_call: TRBV5-4; clone_size: NA; cdr3_aa: CASSSPGYEQYF; cdr3_nt: TGTGCCAGCAGCTCCCCGGGCTACGAGCAGTACTTC
d_call: TRBD1; j_call: TRBJ1-2; v_call: TRBV4-3; clone_size: NA; cdr3_aa: CASSQDLMLGQGVDGYTF; cdr3_nt: TGCGCCAGCAGCCAAGATCTGATGTTGGGACAGGGGGTAGATGGCTACACCTTC
d_call: TRBD1; j_call: TRBJ2-1; v_call: TRBV5-1; clone_size: once; cdr3_aa: CASSEGQVYNEQFF; cdr3_nt: TGCGCCAGCAGCGAGGGACAGGTATACAATGAGCAGTTCTTC
d_call: TRBD1; j_call: TRBJ1-3; v_call: TRBV2; clone_size: NA; cdr3_aa: CASSDRTGAGNTIYF; cdr3_nt: TGTGCCAGCAGCGATCGGACAGGTGCAGGAAACACCATATATTTT
d_call: NA; j_call: TRBJ1-5; v_call: TRBV27; clone_size: NA; cdr3_aa: CASSFGTGSQPQHF; cdr3_nt: TGTGCCAGCAGTTTTGGTACAGGGAGCCAGCCCCAGCATTTT
d_call: TRBD2; j_call: TRBJ2-3; v_call: TRBV7-2; clone_size: NA; cdr3_aa: CASSLGGGGDTQYF; cdr3_nt: TGTGCCAGCAGCTTAGGTGGCGGGGGGGATACGCAGTATTTT
d_call: NA; j_call: TRBJ2-7; v_call: TRBV2; clone_size: few; cdr3_aa: CASAPPGTVSYEQYF; cdr3_nt: TGTGCCAGCGCCCCCCCCGGGACGGTTTCCTACGAGCAGTACTTC
d_call: NA; j_call: TRBJ1-5; v_call: TRBV6-5; clone_size: NA; cdr3_aa: CASSFGRNSNQPQHF; cdr3_nt: TGTGCCAGCAGTTTTGGACGGAATAGCAATCAGCCCCAGCATTTT
d_call: NA; j_call: TRBJ2-7; v_call: TRBV29-1; clone_size: NA; cdr3_aa: CSVTGVTGGEQYF; cdr3_nt: TGCAGCGTAACGGGGGTGACCGGCGGAGAGCAGTACTTC
d_call: NA; j_call: TRBJ1-3; v_call: TRBV2; clone_size: NA; cdr3_aa: CASRTDWGSGNTIYF; cdr3_nt: TGTGCCAGCAGGACTGACTGGGGCTCTGGAAACACCATATATTTT
d_call: TRBD2; j_call: TRBJ2-1; v_call: TRBV2; clone_size: NA; cdr3_aa: CASNLAGPSNEQFF; cdr3_nt: TGTGCCAGCAACCTAGCGGGCCCATCAAATGAGCAGTTCTTC
d_call: NA; j_call: TRBJ1-3; v_call: TRBV6-5; clone_size: NA; cdr3_aa: CASSYSRKADTIYF; cdr3_nt: TGTGCCAGCAGTTACTCGAGAAAGGCGGACACCATATATTTT
d_call: NA; j_call: TRBJ2-7; v_call: TRBV6-1; clone_size: NA; cdr3_aa: CASSVWGGGDEQYF; cdr3_nt: TGTGCCAGCAGTGTTTGGGGCGGAGGCGACGAGCAGTACTTC
d_call: NA; j_call: TRBJ2-1; v_call: TRBV18; clone_size: NA; cdr3_aa: CASSPLTQREQFF; cdr3_nt: TGTGCCAGCTCACCACTGACCCAAAGGGAGCAGTTCTTC
d_call: NA; j_call: TRBJ2-3; v_call: TRBV5-6; clone_size: NA; cdr3_aa: CASSLGRGTDTQYF; cdr3_nt: TGTGCCAGCAGCTTGGGCAGAGGCACAGATACGCAGTATTTT
d_call: NA; j_call: TRBJ2-7; v_call: TRBV20-1; clone_size: NA; cdr3_aa: CSASRGYEQYF; cdr3_nt: TGCAGTGCTAGCCGGGGTTACGAGCAGTACTTC
d_call: NA; j_call: TRBJ1-2; v_call: TRBV5-4; clone_size: NA; cdr3_aa: CASSSQGSSGYTF; cdr3_nt: TGTGCCAGCAGCTCCCAGGGATCGAGTGGCTACACCTTC
d_call: NA; j_call: TRBJ2-5; v_call: TRBV7-7; clone_size: NA; cdr3_aa: CASSLGALQETQYF; cdr3_nt: TGTGCCAGCAGCTTAGGGGCGCTCCAAGAGACCCAGTACTTC
d_call: NA; j_call: TRBJ2-7; v_call: TRBV30; clone_size: NA; cdr3_aa: CAWSLAAGYEQYF; cdr3_nt: TGTGCCTGGAGTTTAGCGGCGGGGTACGAGCAGTACTTC
d_call: NA; j_call: TRBJ2-2; v_call: TRBV27; clone_size: few; cdr3_aa: CASSLSNTGELFF; cdr3_nt: TGTGCCAGCAGTTTATCCAACACCGGGGAGCTGTTTTTT
d_call: TRBD2; j_call: TRBJ2-2; v_call: TRBV14; clone_size: NA; cdr3_aa: CASSFAGGVNTGELFF; cdr3_nt: TGTGCCAGCAGCTTCGCGGGGGGGGTGAACACCGGGGAGCTGTTTTTT
d_call: NA; j_call: TRBJ1-4; v_call: TRBV6-1; clone_size: NA; cdr3_aa: CASSNSEKLFF; cdr3_nt: TGTGCCAGCAGTAATAGTGAAAAACTGTTTTTT
d_call: TRBD1; j_call: TRBJ2-2; v_call: TRBV7-9; clone_size: NA; cdr3_aa: CASSLRPGGVTGELFF; cdr3_nt: TGTGCCAGCAGCTTACGTCCAGGGGGAGTCACCGGGGAGCTGTTTTTT
d_call: NA; j_call: TRBJ2-7; v_call: TRBV28; clone_size: NA; cdr3_aa: CASRSGSEQYF; cdr3_nt: TGTGCCAGCAGGAGTGGGTCCGAGCAGTACTTC
d_call: TRBD2; j_call: TRBJ2-5; v_call: TRBV7-2; clone_size: NA; cdr3_aa: CASSPRAGGRETQYF; cdr3_nt: TGTGCCAGCAGCCCCCGCGCGGGGGGTAGAGAGACCCAGTACTTC
d_call: NA; j_call: TRBJ2-7; v_call: TRBV6-5; clone_size: NA; cdr3_aa: CASSPQGIGEQYF; cdr3_nt: TGTGCCAGCAGTCCACAGGGAATAGGGGAGCAGTACTTC
d_call: TRBD1; j_call: TRBJ2-1; v_call: TRBV6-4; clone_size: NA; cdr3_aa: CASSTDRGDEQFF; cdr3_nt: TGTGCCAGCAGCACTGACAGGGGGGATGAGCAGTTCTTC
d_call: TRBD1; j_call: TRBJ2-2; v_call: TRBV28; clone_size: NA; cdr3_aa: CASSSYRGTGELFF; cdr3_nt: TGTGCCAGCAGTTCGTACAGGGGCACCGGGGAGCTGTTTTTT
d_call: NA; j_call: TRBJ1-6; v_call: TRBV28; clone_size: NA; cdr3_aa: CASWIGGNYNSPLHF; cdr3_nt: TGTGCCAGCTGGATTGGGGGCAACTATAATTCACCCCTCCACTTT
d_call: NA; j_call: TRBJ2-2; v_call: TRBV7-8; clone_size: NA; cdr3_aa: CASSEPGLHTGELFF; cdr3_nt: TGTGCCAGCAGCGAACCGGGACTTCACACCGGGGAGCTGTTTTTT
d_call: NA; j_call: TRBJ1-1; v_call: TRBV7-8; clone_size: NA; cdr3_aa: CASSRTGGLNTEAFF; cdr3_nt: TGTGCCAGCAGCCGCACGGGGGGGTTGAACACTGAAGCTTTCTTT
d_call: TRBD1; j_call: TRBJ2-3; v_call: TRBV7-3; clone_size: NA; cdr3_aa: CASSPQGTDTQYF; cdr3_nt: TGTGCCAGCAGCCCACAGGGGACAGATACGCAGTATTTT
d_call: NA; j_call: TRBJ1-6; v_call: TRBV6-6; clone_size: NA; cdr3_aa: CASSYSPSAEDSPLHF; cdr3_nt: TGTGCCAGCAGTTACTCGCCCTCTGCAGAGGATTCACCCCTCCACTTT
d_call: TRBD2; j_call: TRBJ2-5; v_call: TRBV7-2; clone_size: once; cdr3_aa: CASSLVAGGEETQYF; cdr3_nt: TGTGCCAGCAGCTTAGTCGCGGGGGGCGAGGAGACCCAGTACTTC
d_call: TRBD1; j_call: TRBJ1-5; v_call: TRBV6-1; clone_size: NA; cdr3_aa: CASRPRQGGNQPQHF; cdr3_nt: TGTGCCAGCAGGCCCCGACAGGGAGGCAATCAGCCCCAGCATTTT
d_call: TRBD1; j_call: TRBJ1-1; v_call: TRBV4-3; clone_size: NA; cdr3_aa: CASSQDRTGGTEAFF; cdr3_nt: TGCGCCAGCAGCCAAGATAGGACAGGGGGCACTGAAGCTTTCTTT
d_call: NA; j_call: TRBJ1-2; v_call: TRBV11-2; clone_size: once; cdr3_aa: CASSLARQAPQYGYTF; cdr3_nt: TGTGCCAGCAGCTTAGCCCGACAGGCTCCGCAATATGGCTACACCTTC
d_call: NA; j_call: TRBJ1-1; v_call: TRBV9; clone_size: NA; cdr3_aa: CASSPNPEPYVAFF; cdr3_nt: TGTGCCAGCAGCCCAAACCCCGAACCCTATGTGGCTTTCTTT
d_call: NA; j_call: TRBJ2-3; v_call: TRBV9; clone_size: NA; cdr3_aa: CASSFRSPDTQYF; cdr3_nt: TGTGCCAGCAGCTTTAGAAGCCCAGATACGCAGTATTTT